Below, one TCR beta chain is given with its context. Its antigen is not known. The iRepertoire nested amplicon-rescue multiplex PCR amplified TCR alpha and beta CDR3s from RNA. Tissue mRNA or PBMC total RNA, about 90-450 ng, went into one-step reverse transcription and amplification. From the multiplex PCR reads, TCRdb called clonotypes with MiXCR, one entry per CDR3 protein. Found here are more than 300,000 distinct CDR3 sequences, around 45% of them singletons; the top ten hold 12%. These data are taken from a study of glioma-infiltrating T cells. Study-level background: Blood libraries targeted about 4- to 11-fold coverage of 850,000 to 1,000,000 T cells.

Looked up from germline, CDR1 is SGHTA and CDR2 is FQGTGA. The CDR3 has 15 residues. V was pared by 0 bases and J by 2 bases, with 3 bases of the junction left unmatched. General study results and limits: Tissue-blood divergence was below expectation in non-neoplastic patients, above in gliomas. Very few CDR3 sequences were shared between tissue and blood.

The chain couples TRBV7-3 to TRBJ2-7; 8 bases agree with TRBD2. The clonotype was recovered from a human donor with low-grade glioma or glioblastoma, undergoing nonglioma brain surgery, or in good health (not recorded which). The material sequenced was glioma tissue, nonneoplastic brain tissue, or PBMCs (not recorded which). As DNA, the CDR3 is TGTGCCAGCAGCTTAACGACTAGCGTCCCCTACGAGCAGTACTTC. Amino acid sequence: CASSLTTSVPYEQYF.